A single sample gave rise to the 15 T cell receptor beta chains below, sequenced in a study of graft-versus-host responses after intestinal transplantation. Sequenced by immunoSEQ multiplex PCR; TCRdb stores in-frame clones only, minus some. This table has approximately 130,000 clones, approximately 92% appearing once. No cognate antigen is known for these TCRs. The sequencing here drew on unstimulated CD4+ T cells sorted from spleen or lymph node cells, taken before intestinal transplant. The source is a human donor who received an intestinal transplant.

CDR3 loop: CASSQSDPRLMQYF. The CDR3 nucleotides read TGTGCCAGCAGCCAATCCGACCCGCGTTTGATGCAGTATTTT. The rearrangement links TRBV6-5 to TRBJ2-3; D remains ambiguous. CDR3 size: 14 residues. The V end was cut by 6 bases, the J end by 11 bases, with 21 bases between. CDR1 and CDR2 from the germline V gene are MNHEY and SVGAGI.

V usage is TRBV19 and J usage is TRBJ2-5; tentatively, D is TRBD1 or TRBD2 (7 bases each). The CDR3 sequence is 15 residues long. The ends were cut back, 5 bases at V and 3 bases at J, with 16 bases in the middle. Germline V gene data show CDR1 as LNHDA and CDR2 as SQIVND (reference sequence). CDR3 nucleotide sequence: TGTGCCAGTAGTCCAGGGGGGAGGGTGGAAGAGACCCAGTACTTC. Residues: CASSPGGRVEETQYF.

This chain uses TRBV6-6 with TRBJ1-6, with D tentatively TRBD1 (5 bases). Germline loops: CDR1 MNHNY, CDR2 SVGAGI (reference sequence). The CDR3 consists of 16 residues. Trimming pared 6 bases from V and 11 bases from J, leaving 23 bases between. CDR3 amino acids: CASSSVGQGRRAPLHF. The CDR3 region has the DNA TGTGCCAGCAGCTCCGTAGGGCAGGGCAGACGGGCACCCCTCCACTTT.

The chain has TRBV19 and TRBJ1-5; the match to TRBD1 covers 7 bases. V lost 1 base, J lost 2 bases, and 11 bases stayed unmatched. Germline CDR1 reads LNHDA; CDR2 reads SQIVND (reference sequence). The CDR3 loop spans 18 amino acids. CDR3: CASSIVGQVMGGNQPQHF. CDR3 DNA: TGTGCCAGTAGTATAGTCGGACAGGTCATGGGCGGCAATCAGCCCCAGCATTTT.

The chain uses TRBV18 and TRBJ1-5; D is possibly TRBD1 (5 bases). There are 14 residues in the CDR3. CDR1 and CDR2 (germline): KGHSH, LQKENI. V lost 2 bases and J 0 bases, leaving 5 bases between the germline ends. The CDR3 sequence is CASSPGTSNQPQHF. DNA for the CDR3: TGTGCCAGCTCACCAGGGACTAGCAATCAGCCCCAGCATTTT.

The chain recombines TRBV5-6 with TRBJ2-5; tentatively, D is TRBD1 (5 bases). The CDR3 length is 15 residues. From germline, CDR1 is SGHDT and CDR2 YYEEEE. V gave up 0 bases and J gave up 4 bases, with 13 bases separating them. This CDR3 reads CASSLGLGVRETQYF. The DNA of the CDR3 is TGTGCCAGCAGCTTGGGTCTAGGGGTGAGAGAGACCCAGTACTTC.

This clone was recorded only once. The chain couples TRBV9 to TRBJ1-3; the D is unclear. The CDR3 length is 17 residues. Germline V gene data show CDR1 as SGDLS and CDR2 as YYNGEE. V shed 0 bases and J shed 0 bases, with 13 bases lying between them. Written as DNA, the CDR3 is TGTGCCAGCAGCGTAGGGCACGGGGTTAGCTCTGGAAACACCATATATTTT. Amino acid sequence: CASSVGHGVSSGNTIYF.

The chain carries TRBV2 and TRBJ1-6; no definite D call. The ends were cut back, 7 bases at V and 4 bases at J, with 11 bases in the middle. In germline, CDR1 is SNHLY, CDR2 FYNNEI. The CDR3 contains 14 residues. CDR3 DNA: TGTGCCAGCAACCTCAACAGTTATAATTCACCCCTCCACTTT. It codes for CASNLNSYNSPLHF.

The chain employs TRBV18 and TRBJ1-1; maybe TRBD1 (6 bases). Per germline, CDR1 KGHSH and CDR2 LQKENI. CDR3 length: 16 amino acids. V was shortened by 0 bases and J by 0 bases, with 11 bases between the two germline ends. CDR3 DNA sequence: TGTGCCAGCTCACCACCGAGACAGGCGATGAACACTGAAGCTTTCTTT. It yields the protein CASSPPRQAMNTEAFF. Full variable domain (outside the CDR3, taken from reference TRBV18 and TRBJ1-1): NAGVMQNPRHLVRRRGQEARLRCSPMKGHSHVYWYRQLPEEGLKFMVYLQKENIIDESGMPKERFSAEFPKEGPSILRIQQVVRGDSAAYFCASSPPRQAMNTEAFFGQGTRLTVV.

The chain carries TRBV5-1 and TRBJ1-4; D perhaps matches TRBD1 (5 bases). Germline V gene sequence: CDR1 SGHRS, CDR2 YFSETQ. This CDR3 comprises 14 residues. Trimming removed 7 bases at V and 5 bases at J, with 15 bases between. The chain's CDR3 is CASAPVGDNEKLFF. CDR3 in DNA: TGCGCCAGCGCCCCGGTGGGGGACAATGAAAAACTGTTTTTT.

V usage is TRBV6-1 and J usage is TRBJ2-1; 11 bases line up with TRBD2. Germline V gene data show CDR1 as MNHNS and CDR2 as SASEGT. V shed 0 bases, J shed 9 bases, and the junction held 10 bases outside the gene matches. This CDR3 is built from 17 residues. The CDR3 spells CASSEAGFSGGAGEQFF. The CDR3 DNA reads TGTGCCAGCAGTGAAGCGGGTTTTAGCGGGGGGGCGGGTGAGCAGTTCTTC.

The chain has TRBV6-1 and TRBJ1-2; 10 bases fit TRBD1. From germline, CDR1 is MNHNS and CDR2 SASEGT. The V segment lost 7 bases and the J segment 8 bases; nucleotides outside the gene matches: 10. This CDR3 is 14 amino acids long. The CDR3 nucleotides read TGTGCCAGCACTTCGGGACAGGGGCTTTTGGGCTACACCTTC. Translated: CASTSGQGLLGYTF.

The chain has TRBV10-2 and TRBJ1-1, with D possibly being TRBD1 (6 bases). This CDR3 spans 14 amino acids. Germline V CDR1 and CDR2: WSHSY, SAAADI. Trimming shortened V by 6 bases and J by 4 bases, and 15 bases separated the two germline ends. The CDR3 nucleotides read TGCGCCAGCAGATACAGGGCTTTCGCCACTGAAGCTTTCTTT. Translated: CASRYRAFATEAFF.

This rearrangement joins TRBV9 to TRBJ2-5, with D hard to call. Germline values: CDR1 SGDLS, CDR2 YYNGEE. Trimming removed 3 bases at V and 5 bases at J, with 11 bases between. This CDR3 region has 13 residues. The CDR3 DNA is TGTGCCAGCAGCGCTATGGGTCAGGAGACCCAGTACTTC. Protein product: CASSAMGQETQYF.

The J gene is TRBJ1-3, the V gene TRBV7-9; 7 nucleotides match TRBD1. The CDR3 runs 15 residues. Germline V gene sequence: CDR1 SEHNR, CDR2 FQNEAQ (reference sequence). J was trimmed by 2 bases and V by 5 bases; bases with no gene match: 6. The CDR3 region has the DNA TGTGCCAGCAGCGCCTACGGACAGGCTGGAAACACCATATATTTT. It encodes CASSAYGQAGNTIYF.